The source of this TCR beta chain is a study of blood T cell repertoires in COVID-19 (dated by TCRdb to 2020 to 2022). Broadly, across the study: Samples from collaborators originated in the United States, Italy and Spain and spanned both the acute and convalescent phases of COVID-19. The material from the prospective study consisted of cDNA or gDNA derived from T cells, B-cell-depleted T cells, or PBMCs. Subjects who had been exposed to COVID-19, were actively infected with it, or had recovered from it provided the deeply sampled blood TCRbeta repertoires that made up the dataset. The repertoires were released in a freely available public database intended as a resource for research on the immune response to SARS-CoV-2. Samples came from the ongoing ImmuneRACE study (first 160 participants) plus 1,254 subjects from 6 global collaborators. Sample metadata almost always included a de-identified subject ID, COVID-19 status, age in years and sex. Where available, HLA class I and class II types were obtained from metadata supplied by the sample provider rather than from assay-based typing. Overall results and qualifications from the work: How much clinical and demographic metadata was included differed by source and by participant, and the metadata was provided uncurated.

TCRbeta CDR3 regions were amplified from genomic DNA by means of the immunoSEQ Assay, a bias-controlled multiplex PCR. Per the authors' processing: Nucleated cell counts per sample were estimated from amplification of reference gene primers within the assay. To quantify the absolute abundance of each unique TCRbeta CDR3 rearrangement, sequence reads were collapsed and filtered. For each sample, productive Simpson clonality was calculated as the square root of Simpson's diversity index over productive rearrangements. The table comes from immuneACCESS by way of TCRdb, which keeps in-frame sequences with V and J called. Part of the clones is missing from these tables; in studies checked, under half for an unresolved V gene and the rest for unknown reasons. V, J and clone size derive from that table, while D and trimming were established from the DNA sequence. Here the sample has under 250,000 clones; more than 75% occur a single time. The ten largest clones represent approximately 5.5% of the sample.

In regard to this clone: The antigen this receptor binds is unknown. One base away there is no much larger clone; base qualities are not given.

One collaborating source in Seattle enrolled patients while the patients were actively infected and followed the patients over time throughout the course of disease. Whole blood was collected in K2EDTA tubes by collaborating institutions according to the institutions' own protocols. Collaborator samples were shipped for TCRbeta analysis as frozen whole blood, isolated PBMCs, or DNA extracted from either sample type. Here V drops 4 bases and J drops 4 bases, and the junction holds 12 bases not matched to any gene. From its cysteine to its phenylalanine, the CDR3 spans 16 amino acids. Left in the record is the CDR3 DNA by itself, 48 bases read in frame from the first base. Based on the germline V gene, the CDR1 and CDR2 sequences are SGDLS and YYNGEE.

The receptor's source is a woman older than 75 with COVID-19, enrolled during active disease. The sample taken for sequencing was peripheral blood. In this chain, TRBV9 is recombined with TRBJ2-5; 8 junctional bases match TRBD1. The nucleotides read TGTGCCAGCAGCCGTAGGTTCGACAGGGGTGCAGAGACCCAGTACTTC. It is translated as CASSRRFDRGAETQYF. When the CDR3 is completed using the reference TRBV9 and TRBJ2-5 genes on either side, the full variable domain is DSGVTQTPKHLITATGQRVTLRCSPRSGDLSVYWYQQSLDQGLQFLIQYYNGEERAKGNILERFSAQQFPDLHSELNLSSLELGDSALYFCASSRRFDRGAETQYFGPGTRLLVL.